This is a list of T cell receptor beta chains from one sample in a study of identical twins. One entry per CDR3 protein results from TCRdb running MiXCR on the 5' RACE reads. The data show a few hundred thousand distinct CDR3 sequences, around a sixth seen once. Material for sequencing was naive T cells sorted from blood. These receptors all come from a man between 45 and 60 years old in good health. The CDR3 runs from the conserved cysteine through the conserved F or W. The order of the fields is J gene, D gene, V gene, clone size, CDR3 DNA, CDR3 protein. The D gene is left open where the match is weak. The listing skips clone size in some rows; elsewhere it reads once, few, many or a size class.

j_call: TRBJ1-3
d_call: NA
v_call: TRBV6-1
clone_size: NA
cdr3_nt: TGTGCCAGCAGAACCGCCAGGCCTGGAAACACCATATATTTT
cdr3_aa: CASRTARPGNTIYF

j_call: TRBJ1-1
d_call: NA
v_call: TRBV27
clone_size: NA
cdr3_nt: TGTGCCAGCAGTTACCAGGGGCGCACTGAAGCTTTCTTT
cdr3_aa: CASSYQGRTEAFF

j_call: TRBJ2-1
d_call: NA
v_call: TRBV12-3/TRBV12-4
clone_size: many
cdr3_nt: TGTGCCAGCAGTTTATTGCCGGGGTACAATGAGCAGTTCTTC
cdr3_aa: CASSLLPGYNEQFF

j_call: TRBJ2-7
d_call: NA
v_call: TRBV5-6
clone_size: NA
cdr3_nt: TGTGCCAGCAGCTTGGAGGGCGGACTGGTCTACGAGCAGTACTTC
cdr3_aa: CASSLEGGLVYEQYF

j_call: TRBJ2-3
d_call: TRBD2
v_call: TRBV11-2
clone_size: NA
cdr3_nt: TGTGCCAGCAGCTTAAAAGGCCCGCAGGGAGGGACTAGCGGTCAGGATACGCAGTATTTT
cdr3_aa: CASSLKGPQGGTSGQDTQYF

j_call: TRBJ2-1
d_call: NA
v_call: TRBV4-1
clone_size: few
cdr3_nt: TGCGCCAGCAGCCAAGAAGGGAGGCCTGAGCAGTTCTTC
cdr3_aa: CASSQEGRPEQFF

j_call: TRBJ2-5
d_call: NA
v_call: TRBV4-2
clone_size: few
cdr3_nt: TGTGCCAGCAGCCTCGGGATTTCTAGAGAGACCCAGTACTTC
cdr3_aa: CASSLGISRETQYF

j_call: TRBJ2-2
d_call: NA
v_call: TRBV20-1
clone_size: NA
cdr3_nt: TGCAGTGCTAGAGCCCGGGACTCCAACACCGGGGAGCTGTTTTTT
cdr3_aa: CSARARDSNTGELFF

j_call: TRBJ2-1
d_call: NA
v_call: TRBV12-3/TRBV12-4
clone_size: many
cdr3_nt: TGTGCCAGCAGAGCGACAGTGGATGAGCAGTTCTTC
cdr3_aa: CASRATVDEQFF

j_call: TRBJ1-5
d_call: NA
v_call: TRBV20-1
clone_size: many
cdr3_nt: TGCAGTGCTAGAGATGAGCGTTTCAATCAGCCCCAGCATTTT
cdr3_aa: CSARDERFNQPQHF

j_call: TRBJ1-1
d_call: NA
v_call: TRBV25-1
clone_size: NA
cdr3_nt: TGTGCCAGCAGTGGCCGGGAGGCTGAAGCTTTCTTT
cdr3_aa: CASSGREAEAFF

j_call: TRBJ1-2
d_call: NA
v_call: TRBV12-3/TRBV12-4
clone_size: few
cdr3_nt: TGTGCCAGCAGTCCCCCAGGGAGTTATGACTATGGCTACACCTTC
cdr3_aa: CASSPPGSYDYGYTF

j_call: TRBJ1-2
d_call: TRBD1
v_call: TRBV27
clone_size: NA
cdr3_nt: TGTGCCAGCAGTTTATCGGTCAAACCGGGACAGTCATCGTCCTATGGCTACACCTTC
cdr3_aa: CASSLSVKPGQSSSYGYTF

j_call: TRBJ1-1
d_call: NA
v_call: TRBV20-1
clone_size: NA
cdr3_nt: TGCAGTGCTAGAGTCGGGGCAGGGAACACTGAAGCTTTCTTT
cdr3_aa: CSARVGAGNTEAFF

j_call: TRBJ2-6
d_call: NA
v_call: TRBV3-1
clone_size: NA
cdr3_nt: TGTGCCAGCAGCCAACCCATTTCTGGGGCCAACGTCCTGACTTTC
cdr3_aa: CASSQPISGANVLTF

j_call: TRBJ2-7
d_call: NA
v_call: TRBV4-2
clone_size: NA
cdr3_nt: TGTGCCAGCAGCCAAGGAAAGGGATTCTACGAGCAGTACTTC
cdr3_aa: CASSQGKGFYEQYF

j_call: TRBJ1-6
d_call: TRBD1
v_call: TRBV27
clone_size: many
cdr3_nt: TGTGCCAGCAGTTTTGCGACAGGGAATTCACCCCTCCACTTT
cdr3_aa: CASSFATGNSPLHF

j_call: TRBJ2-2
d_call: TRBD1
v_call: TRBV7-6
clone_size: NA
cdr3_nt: TGTGCCAGCAGCCGGACAGGGGGCAACACCGGGGAGCTGTTTTTT
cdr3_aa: CASSRTGGNTGELFF

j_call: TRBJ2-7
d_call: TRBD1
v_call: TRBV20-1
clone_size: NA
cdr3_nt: TGCAGTGCGGCCGGGACAGCAATCTACGAGCAGTACTTC
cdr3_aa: CSAAGTAIYEQYF

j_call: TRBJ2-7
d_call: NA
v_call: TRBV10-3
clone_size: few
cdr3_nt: TGTGCCATCAGTCTCGTGAGGCCGGGGACACCCCGGGACCAATCGAGCGGGCAGTACTTC
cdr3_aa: CAISLVRPGTPRDQSSGQYF

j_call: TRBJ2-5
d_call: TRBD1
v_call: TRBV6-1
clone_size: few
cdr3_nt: TGTGCCAGCCAGGGGGAAGAGACCCAGTACTTC
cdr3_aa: CASQGEETQYF

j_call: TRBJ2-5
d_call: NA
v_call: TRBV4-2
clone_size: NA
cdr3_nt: TGTGCCAGCAGCCAAGTGGGCAGGAGGGCAGAGACCCAGTACTTC
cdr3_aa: CASSQVGRRAETQYF

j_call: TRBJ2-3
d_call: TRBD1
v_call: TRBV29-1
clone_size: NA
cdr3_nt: TGCAGCGTTGAGTTAAAGGGACAGGACACAGATACGCAGTATTTT
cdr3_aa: CSVELKGQDTDTQYF